The rows below give T cell receptor beta chains drawn from one sample of a study of cytomegalovirus exposure and HLA in healthy donors. The method was immunoSEQ multiplex PCR; TCRdb's version includes in-frame clones alone and lacks a portion of them. This table holds around 120,000 clones, around 78% found once. What was sequenced was PBMCs. All receptors derive from a woman between 40 and 55 years old in good health and CMV-seronegative. Both conserved end residues are part of each CDR3. Each record gives: V gene, D gene, J gene, clone size, CDR3 length, CDR3 protein, CDR3 DNA. The D gene is left open where the match is weak. Rows may omit the clone size; those that give it use once, few, many or a size class.

>TRBV4-2|NA|TRBJ1-5|NA|16
CASSQEEGVGNQPQHF
TGTGCCAGCAGCCAAGAGGAGGGAGTTGGCAATCAGCCCCAGCATTTT
>TRBV27|TRBD1|TRBJ2-1|NA|14
CASSFQGADNEQFF
TGTGCCAGCAGTTTCCAGGGGGCGGACAATGAGCAGTTCTTC
>TRBV27|TRBD2|TRBJ2-3|NA|20
CASSLEGLAGGRGGTDTQYF
TGTGCCAGCAGTTTGGAGGGACTAGCGGGAGGGCGAGGGGGCACAGATACGCAGTATTTT
>TRBV29-1|NA|TRBJ2-1|NA|15
CSVVRVLAPTNEQFF
TGCAGCGTTGTACGCGTACTAGCACCCACTAATGAGCAGTTCTTC
>TRBV5-5|NA|TRBJ2-7|NA|13
CASSFDRTNEQYF
TGTGCCAGCAGCTTTGACAGAACCAACGAGCAGTACTTC
>TRBV9|TRBD2|TRBJ2-7|NA|15
CASSVGLPLSYEQYF
TGTGCCAGCAGCGTGGGACTACCTCTTTCCTACGAGCAGTACTTC
>TRBV5-1|TRBD1|TRBJ1-6|NA|15
CASSQTGGNNSPLHF
TGCGCCAGCAGCCAAACAGGGGGGAATAATTCACCCCTCCACTTT
>TRBV6-6|NA|TRBJ2-2|NA|14
CASRRDTYTGELFF
TGTGCCAGCAGAAGGGACACGTACACCGGGGAGCTGTTTTTT
>TRBV28|TRBD1|TRBJ1-2|NA|15
CASSPTGGANYGYTF
TGTGCCAGCAGTCCGACAGGGGGCGCTAACTATGGCTACACCTTC
>TRBV11-1|TRBD1|TRBJ1-2|NA|13
CASSLTGNFGYTF
TGTGCCAGCAGCTTGACAGGGAATTTTGGCTACACCTTC
>TRBV15|NA|TRBJ2-7|NA|14
CATSSPGAYYEQYF
TGTGCCACCAGCTCACCCGGAGCTTACTACGAGCAGTACTTC
>TRBV30|NA|TRBJ1-3|NA|14
CAWSPGYSGNTIYF
TGTGCCTGGAGTCCAGGGTACTCTGGAAACACCATATATTTT
>TRBV5-4|NA|TRBJ2-5|once|14
CASSQRTDQETQYF
TGTGCCAGCAGCCAGCGGACAGACCAAGAGACCCAGTACTTC
>TRBV6-1|NA|TRBJ2-2|NA|13
CASRGGFAGELFF
TGTGCCAGCAGAGGAGGGTTCGCCGGGGAGCTGTTTTTT
>TRBV6-1|NA|TRBJ1-5|NA|13
CASRRVSNQPQHF
TGTGCCAGCAGGCGGGTTAGCAATCAGCCCCAGCATTTT
>TRBV9|TRBD1|TRBJ1-2|NA|15
CASGPYGQANYGYTF
TGTGCCAGCGGACCTTACGGACAGGCTAACTATGGCTACACCTTC
>TRBV27|TRBD2|TRBJ2-5|NA|16
CASSLVSSGDQETQYF
TGTGCCAGCAGTTTGGTGTCTAGCGGGGACCAAGAGACCCAGTACTTC
>TRBV28|TRBD1|TRBJ1-2|NA|12
CASIQGGYGYTF
TGTGCCAGCATACAGGGGGGCTATGGCTACACCTTC
>TRBV6-1|NA|TRBJ2-7|NA|15
CASSVSLTEMYEQYF
TGTGCCAGCAGTGTTAGTCTGACAGAGATGTACGAGCAGTACTTC
>TRBV19|NA|TRBJ2-1|NA|13
CASIGRESSEQFF
TGTGCCAGTATTGGCCGGGAGTCGAGTGAGCAGTTCTTC
>TRBV6-4|NA|TRBJ2-3|NA|15
CASSVAAGPGDTQYF
TGTGCCAGCAGTGTCGCGGCGGGGCCGGGGGATACGCAGTATTTT
>TRBV5-1|NA|TRBJ1-4|NA|14
CASSSRAGGEKLFF
TGCGCCAGCAGCTCTCGCGCCGGCGGGGAAAAACTGTTTTTT
>TRBV5-1|NA|TRBJ2-1|NA|13
CASSLEAGQEQFF
TGCGCCAGCAGCTTGGAGGCGGGCCAGGAGCAGTTCTTC
>TRBV6-1|NA|TRBJ1-3|few|12
CARGGARNTIYF
TGTGCCAGGGGGGGTGCGCGAAACACCATATATTTT
>TRBV9|NA|TRBJ2-3|NA|12
CASSAITDTQYF
TGTGCCAGCAGCGCCATCACAGATACGCAGTATTTT
>TRBV5-1|NA|TRBJ2-5|NA|14
CASSSRGSDGTQYF
TGCGCCAGCAGCTCCAGAGGGAGTGATGGGACCCAGTACTTC
>TRBV6-1|TRBD1|TRBJ2-2|NA|15
CASSSGTGGTGELFF
TGTGCCAGCAGCTCCGGGACAGGGGGCACCGGGGAGCTGTTTTTT
>TRBV28|TRBD1|TRBJ1-4|NA|14
CASTLWGTDEKLFF
TGTGCCAGCACCTTATGGGGGACAGATGAAAAACTGTTTTTT
>TRBV5-5|TRBD1|TRBJ1-6|NA|19
CASSLVRDRGSSYNSPLHF
TGTGCCAGCAGCTTGGTACGGGACAGGGGAAGCTCCTATAATTCACCCCTCCACTTT
>TRBV11-2|TRBD2|TRBJ2-1|NA|15
CASSPGTSGYNEQFF
TGTGCCAGCAGCCCCGGGACTAGCGGCTACAATGAGCAGTTCTTC
>TRBV19|NA|TRBJ2-7|few|12
CASSIGSSEQYF
TGTGCCAGTAGTATAGGGTCCAGCGAGCAGTACTTC
>TRBV28|TRBD2|TRBJ2-3|NA|19
CASGGNPGTSGRSADTQYF
TGTGCCAGCGGCGGAAACCCCGGGACTAGCGGGAGATCCGCAGATACGCAGTATTTT
>TRBV21-1|NA|TRBJ2-7|NA|17
CASSPLEGRARWGEQYF
TGTGCCAGCAGCCCCCTGGAGGGGAGGGCCCGTTGGGGCGAGCAGTACTTC
>TRBV11-2|TRBD1|TRBJ1-3|few|14
CASSRDRAGNTIYF
TGTGCCAGCAGCCGAGACAGGGCTGGAAACACCATATATTTT
>TRBV10-3|NA|TRBJ1-1|NA|15
CAIRVATGGTTEAFF
TGTGCCATCAGGGTTGCGACGGGGGGGACCACTGAAGCTTTCTTT
>TRBV27|NA|TRBJ1-2|NA|15
CASSATPGGVYGYTF
TGTGCCAGCAGCGCAACACCAGGCGGGGTCTATGGCTACACCTTC
>TRBV14|TRBD1|TRBJ2-7|NA|15
CASSPPGTGGGEQYF
TGTGCCAGCAGCCCACCCGGGACAGGGGGCGGCGAGCAGTACTTC
>TRBV5-4|NA|TRBJ1-1|NA|15
CASSFQGPELLEAFF
TGTGCCAGCAGCTTCCAGGGTCCTGAGCTTCTGGAAGCTTTCTTT
>TRBV27|NA|TRBJ1-1|NA|14
CASSLRGDDTEAFF
TGTGCCAGCAGTTTGCGGGGCGATGACACTGAAGCTTTCTTT
>TRBV6-4|TRBD2|TRBJ2-3|NA|14
CASAASGGTDTQYF
TGTGCTTCAGCGGCTAGCGGAGGCACAGATACGCAGTATTTT
>TRBV7-9|NA|TRBJ2-7|NA|15
CASSLADGLFYEQYF
TGTGCCAGCAGCTTAGCAGATGGTCTTTTTTACGAGCAGTACTTC
>TRBV27|TRBD1|TRBJ2-5|NA|15
CASSHGTGVYLTQYF
TGTGCCAGCAGTCACGGGACAGGGGTGTATTTGACCCAGTACTTC
>TRBV14|TRBD1|TRBJ1-6|NA|16
CASSRRGQGISSPLHF
TGTGCCAGCAGCAGGAGAGGACAGGGTATTTCTTCACCCCTCCACTTT
>TRBV7-9|NA|TRBJ1-1|NA|17
CASSLLGQRWGNTEAFF
TGTGCCAGCAGCTTATTGGGACAAAGATGGGGAAACACTGAAGCTTTCTTT
>TRBV18|NA|TRBJ1-1|NA|14
CASSPPGVGTEAFF
TGTGCCAGCTCACCACCAGGGGTTGGGACTGAAGCTTTCTTT
>TRBV2|NA|TRBJ2-3|NA|13
CASSLAGTDTQYF
TGTGCCAGCAGCCTCGCGGGCACAGATACGCAGTATTTT
>TRBV7-9|TRBD1|TRBJ1-5|NA|14
CASSRDRANQPQHF
TGTGCCAGCAGCAGGGACAGGGCCAATCAGCCCCAGCATTTT
>TRBV7-9|NA|TRBJ2-2|once|14
CASTRTENTGELFF
TGTGCCAGCACCCGGACTGAGAACACCGGGGAGCTGTTTTTT